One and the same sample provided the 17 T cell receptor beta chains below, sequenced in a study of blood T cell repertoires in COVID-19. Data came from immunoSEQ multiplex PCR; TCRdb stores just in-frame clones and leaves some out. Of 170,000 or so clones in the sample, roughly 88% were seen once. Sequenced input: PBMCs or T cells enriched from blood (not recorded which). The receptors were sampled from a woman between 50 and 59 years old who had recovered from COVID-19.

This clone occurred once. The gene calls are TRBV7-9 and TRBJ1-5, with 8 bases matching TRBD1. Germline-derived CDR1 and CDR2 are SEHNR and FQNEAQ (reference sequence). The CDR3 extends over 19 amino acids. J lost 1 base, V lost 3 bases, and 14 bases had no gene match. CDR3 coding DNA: TGTGCCAGCAGCTTCTCCATTGGACAGGGCCAGAGGAGCAATCAGCCCCAGCATTTT. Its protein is CASSFSIGQGQRSNQPQHF. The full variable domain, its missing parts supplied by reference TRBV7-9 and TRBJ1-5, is DTGVSQNPRHKITKRGQNVTFRCDPISEHNRLYWYRQTLGQGPEFLTYFQNEAQLEKSRLLSDRFSAERPKGSFSTLEIQRTEQGDSAMYLCASSFSIGQGQRSNQPQHFGDGTRLSIL.

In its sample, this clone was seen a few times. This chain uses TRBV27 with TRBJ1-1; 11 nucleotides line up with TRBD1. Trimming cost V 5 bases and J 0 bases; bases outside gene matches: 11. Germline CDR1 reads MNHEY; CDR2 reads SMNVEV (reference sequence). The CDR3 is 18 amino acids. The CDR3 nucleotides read TGTGCCAGCAGTGTCCGGACAGGGGGCGGTAGGATGAACACTGAAGCTTTCTTT. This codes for CASSVRTGGGRMNTEAFF.

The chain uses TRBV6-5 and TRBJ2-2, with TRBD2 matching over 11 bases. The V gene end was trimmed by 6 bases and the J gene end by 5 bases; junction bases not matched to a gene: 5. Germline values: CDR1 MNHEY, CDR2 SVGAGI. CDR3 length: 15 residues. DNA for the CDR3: TGTGCCAGCAGGATTAGCGGGGGGGCGACCGGGGAGCTGTTTTTT. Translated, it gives CASRISGGATGELFF.

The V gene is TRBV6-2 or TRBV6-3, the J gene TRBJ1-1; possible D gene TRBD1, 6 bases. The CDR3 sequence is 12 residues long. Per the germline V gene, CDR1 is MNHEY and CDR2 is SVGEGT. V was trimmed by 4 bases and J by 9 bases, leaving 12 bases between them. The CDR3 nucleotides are TGTGCCAGCAGTTTCGGACAGAAGCAAGCTTTCTTT. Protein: CASSFGQKQAFF.

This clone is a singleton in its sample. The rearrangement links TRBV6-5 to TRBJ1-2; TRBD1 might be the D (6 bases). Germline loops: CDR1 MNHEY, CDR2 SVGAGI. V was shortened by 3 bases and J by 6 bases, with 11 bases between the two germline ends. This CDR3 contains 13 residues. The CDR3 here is CASSYEQGDGYTF. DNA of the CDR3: TGTGCCAGCAGTTATGAACAGGGAGATGGCTACACCTTC.

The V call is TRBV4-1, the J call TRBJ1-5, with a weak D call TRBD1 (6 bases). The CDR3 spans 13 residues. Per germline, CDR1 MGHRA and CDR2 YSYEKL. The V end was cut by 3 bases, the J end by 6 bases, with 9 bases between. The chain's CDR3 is CASSQTGPQPQHF. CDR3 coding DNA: TGCGCCAGCAGCCAGACAGGTCCTCAGCCCCAGCATTTT.

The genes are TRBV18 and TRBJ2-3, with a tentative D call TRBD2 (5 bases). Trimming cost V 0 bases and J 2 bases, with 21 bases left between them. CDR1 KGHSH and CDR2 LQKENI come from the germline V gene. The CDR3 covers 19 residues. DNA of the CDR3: TGTGCCAGCTCACCACCGGGTTCTGTAGGGCTGGAGGTCACAGATACGCAGTATTTT. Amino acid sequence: CASSPPGSVGLEVTDTQYF.

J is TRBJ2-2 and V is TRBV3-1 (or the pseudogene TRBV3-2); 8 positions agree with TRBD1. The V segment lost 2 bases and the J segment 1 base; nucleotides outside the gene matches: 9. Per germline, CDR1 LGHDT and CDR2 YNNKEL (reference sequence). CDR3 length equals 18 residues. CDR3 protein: CASSQPDRAIGNTGELFF. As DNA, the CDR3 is TGTGCCAGCAGCCAACCGGACAGGGCCATAGGGAACACCGGGGAGCTGTTTTTT.

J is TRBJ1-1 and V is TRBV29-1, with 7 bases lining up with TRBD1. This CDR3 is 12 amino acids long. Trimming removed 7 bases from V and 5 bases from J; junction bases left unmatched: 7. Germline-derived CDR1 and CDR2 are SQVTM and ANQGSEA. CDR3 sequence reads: CSGLTGLTEAFF. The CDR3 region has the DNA TGCAGCGGCCTGACAGGGCTGACTGAAGCTTTCTTT.

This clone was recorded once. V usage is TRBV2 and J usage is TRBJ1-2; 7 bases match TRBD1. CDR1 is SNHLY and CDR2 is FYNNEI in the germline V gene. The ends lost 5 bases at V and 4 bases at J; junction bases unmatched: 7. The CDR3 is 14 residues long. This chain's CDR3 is CASSPRQGVYGYTF. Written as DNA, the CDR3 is TGTGCCAGCAGTCCCCGCCAGGGGGTCTATGGCTACACCTTC.

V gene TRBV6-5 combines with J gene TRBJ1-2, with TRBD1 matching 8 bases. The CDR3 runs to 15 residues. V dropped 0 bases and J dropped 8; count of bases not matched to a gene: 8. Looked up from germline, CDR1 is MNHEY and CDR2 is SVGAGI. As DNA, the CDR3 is TGTGCCAGCAGTTACTCGGGACAGGTGGGACGGGGCTACACCTTC. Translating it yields CASSYSGQVGRGYTF.

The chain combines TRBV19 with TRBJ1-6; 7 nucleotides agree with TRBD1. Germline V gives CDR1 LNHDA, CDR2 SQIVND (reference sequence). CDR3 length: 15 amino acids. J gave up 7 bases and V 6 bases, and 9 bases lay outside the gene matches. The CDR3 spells CASSRQTGDNSPLHF. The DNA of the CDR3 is TGTGCCAGTAGCCGACAAACAGGGGACAATTCACCCCTCCACTTT.

CDR3 sequence (DNA): TGCGCCAGCAGACGTGGACAGGGCAATGAAAAACTGTTTTTT. Its translation: CASRRGQGNEKLFF. The chain uses TRBV5-1 and TRBJ1-4; 8 bases are shared with TRBD1. The CDR3 runs 14 residues. Germline CDR1 SGHRS, CDR2 YFSETQ. The V segment lost 5 bases and the J segment 5 bases; nucleotides outside the gene matches: 5.

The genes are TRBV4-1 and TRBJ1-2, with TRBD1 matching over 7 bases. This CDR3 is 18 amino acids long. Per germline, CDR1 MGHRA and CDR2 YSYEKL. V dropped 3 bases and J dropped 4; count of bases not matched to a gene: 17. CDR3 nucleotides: TGCGCCAGCAGCCACCCTCCTCCGGACAGGCCCAGGGGCTATGGCTACACCTTC. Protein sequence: CASSHPPPDRPRGYGYTF.

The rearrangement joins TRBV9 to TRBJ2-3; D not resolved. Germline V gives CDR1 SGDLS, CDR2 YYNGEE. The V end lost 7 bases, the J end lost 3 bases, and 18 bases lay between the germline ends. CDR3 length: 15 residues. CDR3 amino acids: CASGLVHSLTDTQYF. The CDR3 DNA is TGTGCCAGCGGTTTGGTTCACTCTCTAACAGATACGCAGTATTTT.

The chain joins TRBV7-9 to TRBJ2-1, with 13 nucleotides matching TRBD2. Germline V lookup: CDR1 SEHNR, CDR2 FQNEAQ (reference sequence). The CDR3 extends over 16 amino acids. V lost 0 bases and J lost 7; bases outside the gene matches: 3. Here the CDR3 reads CASSLAQTSGGNEQFF. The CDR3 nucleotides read TGTGCCAGCAGCTTAGCACAGACTAGCGGGGGGAATGAGCAGTTCTTC.

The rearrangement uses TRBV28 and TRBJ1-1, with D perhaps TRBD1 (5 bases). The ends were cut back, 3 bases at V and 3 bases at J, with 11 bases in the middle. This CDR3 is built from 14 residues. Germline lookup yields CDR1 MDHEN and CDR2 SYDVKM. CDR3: CASSLEGRHTEAFF. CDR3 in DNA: TGTGCCAGCAGTTTGGAGGGACGGCACACTGAAGCTTTCTTT.